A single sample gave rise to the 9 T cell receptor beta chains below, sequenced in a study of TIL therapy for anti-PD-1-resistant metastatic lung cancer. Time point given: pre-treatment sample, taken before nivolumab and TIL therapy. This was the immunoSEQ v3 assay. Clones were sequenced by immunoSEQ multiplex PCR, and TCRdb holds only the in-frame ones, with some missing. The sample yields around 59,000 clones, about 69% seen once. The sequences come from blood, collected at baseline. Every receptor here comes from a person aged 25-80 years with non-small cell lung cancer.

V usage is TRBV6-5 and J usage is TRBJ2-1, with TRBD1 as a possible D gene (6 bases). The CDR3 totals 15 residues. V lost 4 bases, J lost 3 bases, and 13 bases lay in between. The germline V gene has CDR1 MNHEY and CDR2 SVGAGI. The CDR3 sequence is CASSSQGPHYNEQFF. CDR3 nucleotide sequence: TGTGCCAGCAGTTCACAGGGTCCCCACTACAATGAGCAGTTCTTC.

CDR3 sequence reads: CAWRFEGAGEKLFF. The CDR3 DNA reads TGTGCCTGGAGATTCGAGGGGGCGGGAGAAAAACTGTTTTTT. The rearrangement links TRBV30 to TRBJ1-4, with TRBD1 identical over 7 bases. The CDR3 is 14 amino acids. Germline V gene data show CDR1 as GTSNPN and CDR2 as SVGIG (reference sequence). V shed 3 bases, J shed 8 bases, and the junction held 9 bases outside the gene matches.

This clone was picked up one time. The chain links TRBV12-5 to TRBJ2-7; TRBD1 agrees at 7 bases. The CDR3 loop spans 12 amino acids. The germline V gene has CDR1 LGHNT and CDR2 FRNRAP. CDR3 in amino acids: CASSTGLGEQYF. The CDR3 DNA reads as TGTGCCAGCTCGACAGGGTTGGGCGAGCAGTACTTC.

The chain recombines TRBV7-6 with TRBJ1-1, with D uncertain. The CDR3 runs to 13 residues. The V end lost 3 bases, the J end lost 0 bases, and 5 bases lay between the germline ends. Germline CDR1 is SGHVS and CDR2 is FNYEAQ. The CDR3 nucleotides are TGTGCCAGCAGCTTTAATATGAACACTGAAGCTTTCTTT. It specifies CASSFNMNTEAFF.

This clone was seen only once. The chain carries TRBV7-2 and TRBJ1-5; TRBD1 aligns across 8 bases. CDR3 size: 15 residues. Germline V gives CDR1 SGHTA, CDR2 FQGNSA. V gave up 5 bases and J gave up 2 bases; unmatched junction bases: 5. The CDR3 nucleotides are TGTGCCAGCAGCGCAGGGGGCGCGGGCAATCAGCCCCAGCATTTT. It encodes CASSAGGAGNQPQHF.

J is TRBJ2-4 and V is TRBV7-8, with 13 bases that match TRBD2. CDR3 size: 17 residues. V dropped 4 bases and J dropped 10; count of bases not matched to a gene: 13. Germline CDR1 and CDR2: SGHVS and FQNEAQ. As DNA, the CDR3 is TGTGCCAGCAGCTCGCGTACTAGCGGGGGGGCAATAGGGATTCAGTACTTC. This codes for CASSSRTSGGAIGIQYF.

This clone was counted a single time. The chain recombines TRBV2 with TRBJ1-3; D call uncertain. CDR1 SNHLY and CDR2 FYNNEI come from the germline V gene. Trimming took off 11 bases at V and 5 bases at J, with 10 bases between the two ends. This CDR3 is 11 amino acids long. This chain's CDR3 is CAVSSRNTIYF. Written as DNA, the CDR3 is TGTGCCGTTAGCAGTCGAAACACCATATATTTT.

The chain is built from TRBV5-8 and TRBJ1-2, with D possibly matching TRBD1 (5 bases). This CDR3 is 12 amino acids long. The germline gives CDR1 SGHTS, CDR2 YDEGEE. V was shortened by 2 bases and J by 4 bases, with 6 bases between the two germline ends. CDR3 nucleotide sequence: TGTGCCAGCAGCTTTCAGGGCTATGGCTACACCTTC. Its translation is CASSFQGYGYTF.

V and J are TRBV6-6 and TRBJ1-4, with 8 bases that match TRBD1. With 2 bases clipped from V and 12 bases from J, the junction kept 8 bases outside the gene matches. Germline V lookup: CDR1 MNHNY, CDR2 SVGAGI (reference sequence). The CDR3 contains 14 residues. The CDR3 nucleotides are TGTGCCAGCAGTTACGTGCAGGGGGCGGGGGAACTGTTTTTT. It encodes CASSYVQGAGELFF.